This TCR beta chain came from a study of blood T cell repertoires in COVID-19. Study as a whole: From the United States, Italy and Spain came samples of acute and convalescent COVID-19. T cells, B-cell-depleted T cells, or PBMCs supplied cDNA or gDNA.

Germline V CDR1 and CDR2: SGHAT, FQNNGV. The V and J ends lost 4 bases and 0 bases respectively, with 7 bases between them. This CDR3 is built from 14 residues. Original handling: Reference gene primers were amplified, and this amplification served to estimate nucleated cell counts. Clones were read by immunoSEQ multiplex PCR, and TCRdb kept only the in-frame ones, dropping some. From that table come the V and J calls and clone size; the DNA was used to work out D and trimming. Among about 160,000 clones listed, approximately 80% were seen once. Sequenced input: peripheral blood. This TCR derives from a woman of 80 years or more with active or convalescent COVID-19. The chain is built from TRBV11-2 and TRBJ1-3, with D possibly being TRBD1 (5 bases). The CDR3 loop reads CASSSDSSGNTIYF. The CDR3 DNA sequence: TGTGCCAGCAGCTCAGACAGCTCTGGAAACACCATATATTTT.